The 16 T cell receptor beta chains below were found in one sample sequenced in a study of T cell repertoires in cytomegalovirus infection. These receptors are not linked to any known antigen. TCRdb itself ran the reads through MiXCR, one entry per CDR3 protein. Of 700,000 to 900,000 distinct CDR3 sequences listed, about 29% are singletons. The source was cultured CD8+ T cells from PBMCs, collected from culture after CMV antigen stimulation. Source of these receptors: a human donor in good health (CMV status not recorded). Some clones in this sample may be carry-over from other donors' samples.

There are a few counts of this clonotype. The V call is TRBV3-1, the J call TRBJ2-1; D remains unclear. This CDR3 contains 13 residues. The V gene's germline CDR1 is LGHDT and CDR2 YNNKEL (reference sequence). Trimming shortened V by 3 bases and J by 4 bases, and 7 bases separated the two germline ends. As DNA, the CDR3 is TGTGCCAGCAGCCAGGTGGGGTACAATGAGCAGTTCTTC. Translation: CASSQVGYNEQFF.

This clonotype was seen ten or more times. The J gene is TRBJ2-3, the V gene TRBV6-6; TRBD2 agrees at 15 bases. Germline trimming cut 0 bases from V and 6 bases from J; bases unmatched to any gene: 10. Germline V gives CDR1 MNHNY, CDR2 SVGAGI (reference sequence). This CDR3 has 19 amino acids. Here the CDR3 DNA reads TGTGCCAGCAGTTACTCAGGACTAGCGGGGGGGCGTGAGTGGGATACGCAGTATTTT. Translation gives CASSYSGLAGGREWDTQYF.

V and J are TRBV28 and TRBJ1-3; 7 nucleotides agree with TRBD1. CDR1 MDHEN and CDR2 SYDVKM come from the germline V gene. CDR3 length equals 13 residues. V trimming: 7 bases; J trimming: 4 bases; junction bases outside the gene matches: 4. The DNA of the CDR3 is TGTGCCAGCACCTTGGGACAGGGAAACACCATATATTTT. Protein product: CASTLGQGNTIYF.

The genes are TRBV27 and TRBJ1-6, with a tentative D call TRBD1 (6 bases). CDR1 is MNHEY and CDR2 is SMNVEV in the germline V gene (reference sequence). Trimming pared 6 bases from V and 7 bases from J, leaving 13 bases between. This CDR3 region has 14 residues. The CDR3 spells CASRPGRGNSPLHF. The CDR3 DNA is TGTGCCAGCAGGCCCGGAAGGGGGAATTCACCCCTCCACTTT.

Remarks on this clonotype: A much larger clone sits a single nucleotide away, making a read error possible. This chain joins TRBV7-6 and TRBJ1-5; D call uncertain. There are 15 residues in the CDR3. Germline V gene sequence: CDR1 SGHVS, CDR2 FNYEAQ. This CDR3 reads CASNLDTGSPQPQHF. The CDR3, as DNA: TGTGCCAGCAACTTAGATACGGGGTCTCCTCAGCCCCAGCATTTT.

This clonotype has more than one count but fewer than ten. The V call is TRBV5-4, the J call TRBJ2-3; possibly TRBD1 for D (6 bases). The CDR3 length is 15 residues. The germline gives CDR1 SGHNT, CDR2 YYREEE (reference sequence). Trimming pared 5 bases from V and 4 bases from J, leaving 17 bases between. CDR3 sequence (DNA): TGTGCCAGCAGACCCGACAGGTCCTCTGCAGATACGCAGTATTTT. It translates to CASRPDRSSADTQYF.

For this clonotype: A read error may be the cause here, since a much bigger clone is one base away. This chain joins TRBV3-1 and TRBJ2-2, with 9 bases matching TRBD1. The CDR3 length is 15 residues. V was clipped by 1 base and J by 5 bases; unmatched bases: 2. CDR1 is LGHDT, CDR2 YNNKEL, per germline (reference sequence). The CDR3 sequence: CASSQAGTGTGELFF. CDR3 coding DNA: TGTGCCAGCAGCCAAGCCGGGACAGGGACCGGGGAGCTGTTTTTT.

The chain recombines TRBV20-1 with TRBJ2-3; D remains unclear. Germline CDR1 is DFQATT and CDR2 is SNEGSKA (reference sequence). The V end lost 0 bases, the J end lost 3 bases, and 10 bases lay between the germline ends. The CDR3 length is 14 residues. The DNA for the CDR3 is TGCAGTGCTAGAGACAGCCGGCAGACAGATACGCAGTATTTT. Encoded protein: CSARDSRQTDTQYF.

This clonotype showed up many times. The chain is built from TRBV24-1 and TRBJ1-5, with no clear D. Germline CDR1 KGHDR, CDR2 SFDVKD. The CDR3 is 12 amino acids. Trimming removed 7 bases from V and 9 bases from J, with 12 bases in between. The CDR3 protein is CATRFHSLPQHF. The CDR3 DNA reads as TGTGCCACCAGGTTTCATTCCTTGCCCCAGCATTTT.

This clonotype has more than one count but fewer than ten. This chain's CDR3 is CASSSFTGGLGYEQYV. CDR3 coding DNA: TGTGCCAGCAGCTCATTCACAGGGGGTTTAGGCTACGAGCAGTACGTC. The chain joins TRBV7-9 to TRBJ2-7; 8 nucleotides agree with TRBD1. This CDR3 has 16 amino acids. V dropped 4 bases and J dropped 3; count of bases not matched to a gene: 11. CDR1 SEHNR and CDR2 FQNEAQ come from the germline V gene (reference sequence).

This clonotype was found a few times. The chain links TRBV7-2 to TRBJ1-2, with D unresolved. The CDR3 has 14 amino acids. Germline V CDR1 and CDR2: SGHTA, FQGNSA. V lost 0 bases to trimming and J lost 2 bases, with 7 bases between them. The CDR3 DNA reads as TGTGCCAGCAGCTTAGCCGCGGCCAACTATGGCTACACCTTC. It is translated as CASSLAAANYGYTF.

This chain joins TRBV7-6 and TRBJ2-5; TRBD2 matches 8 bases. The CDR3 is 15 residues long. CDR1 is SGHVS, CDR2 FNYEAQ, per germline. Trimming cost V 6 bases and J 0 bases; bases outside gene matches: 6. The CDR3 region is CASSRLASNQETQYF. The CDR3 DNA reads TGTGCCAGCAGTCGACTAGCGTCTAACCAAGAGACCCAGTACTTC.

This clonotype was found a few times. The chain joins TRBV7-9 to TRBJ1-4; D remains ambiguous. The CDR3 consists of 14 residues. Trimming pared 3 bases from V and 4 bases from J, leaving 9 bases between. CDR1 and CDR2 from the germline V gene are SEHNR and FQNEAQ (reference sequence). The CDR3 sequence is CASSFKEFNEKLFF. The CDR3 bases are TGTGCCAGCAGCTTTAAAGAGTTTAATGAAAAACTGTTTTTT.

The J gene is TRBJ1-1, the V gene TRBV7-6; TRBD1 matches at 8 bases. Unmatched junction bases numbered 4, after V lost 4 bases and J lost 6 bases. There are 13 residues in the CDR3. From germline, CDR1 is SGHVS and CDR2 FNYEAQ. The CDR3 DNA follows: TGTGCCAGCAGCTCGACAGGGGAGCCTGAAGCTTTCTTT. Translated: CASSSTGEPEAFF.

A few counts support this clonotype. V and J are TRBV19 and TRBJ2-1; D is perhaps TRBD1 or TRBD2 (5 bases each). This CDR3 contains 12 residues. V dropped 5 bases and J dropped 8 bases, with 10 bases sitting between them. Germline values: CDR1 LNHDA, CDR2 SQIVND (reference sequence). CDR3 DNA sequence: TGTGCCAGTAGTTCCTGGGACCATGAGCAGTTCTTC. This encodes CASSSWDHEQFF.

This clonotype occurred a few times. The V gene is TRBV10-3, the J gene TRBJ2-7; TRBD1 agrees at 11 bases. The CDR3 runs 17 residues. The V and J ends lost 2 bases and 6 bases, in that order; junction bases with no gene match: 12. Germline values: CDR1 ENHRY, CDR2 SYGVKD. CDR3 in DNA: TGTGCCATCAGTGAGCTGGATTGGGACAGGGGGGGGACCGAGCAGTACTTC. Protein sequence: CAISELDWDRGGTEQYF.